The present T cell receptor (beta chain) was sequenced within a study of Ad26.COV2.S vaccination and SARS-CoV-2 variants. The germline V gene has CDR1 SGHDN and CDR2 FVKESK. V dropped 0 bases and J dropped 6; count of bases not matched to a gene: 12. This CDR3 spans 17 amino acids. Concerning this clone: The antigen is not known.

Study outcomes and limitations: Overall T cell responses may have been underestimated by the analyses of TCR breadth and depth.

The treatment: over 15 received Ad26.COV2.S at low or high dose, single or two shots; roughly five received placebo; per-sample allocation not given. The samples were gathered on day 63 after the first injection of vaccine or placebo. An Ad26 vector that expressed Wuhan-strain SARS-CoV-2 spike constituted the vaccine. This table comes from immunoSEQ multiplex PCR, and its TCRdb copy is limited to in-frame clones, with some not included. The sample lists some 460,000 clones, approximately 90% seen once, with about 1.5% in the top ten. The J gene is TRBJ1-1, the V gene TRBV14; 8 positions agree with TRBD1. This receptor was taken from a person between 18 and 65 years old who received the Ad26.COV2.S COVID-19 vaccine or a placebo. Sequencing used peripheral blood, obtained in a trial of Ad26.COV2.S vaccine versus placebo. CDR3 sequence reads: CASSQDLGTGGSPEAFF. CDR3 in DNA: TGTGCCAGCAGCCAAGATCTGGGGACAGGAGGTAGCCCTGAAGCTTTCTTT.